This TCR beta chain appears in the sequencing data of a study of T cell changes during pregnancy in multiple sclerosis. The CDR3 runs 16 residues. Trimming left V 0 bases short and J 8 bases short, with 17 bases between. Germline CDR1 is LNHDA and CDR2 is SQIVND (reference sequence). Sequencing was performed with immunoSEQ multiplex PCR; in TCRdb, only in-frame clones are kept and a portion is missing. The table has about 40,000 clones, 91% seen once. This receptor was obtained from a female donor in good health, enrolled as a control in a pregnancy study. The material was CD4+ T cells from peripheral blood mononuclear cells, obtained in the third trimester of pregnancy. This sequence joins TRBV19 and TRBJ2-1, with D perhaps TRBD2 (5 bases). The chain's CDR3 is CASSIERASRSDEQFF. DNA of the CDR3: TGTGCCAGTAGTATAGAAAGGGCTAGCAGATCGGATGAGCAGTTCTTC.